These 23 T cell receptor beta chains originate from one sample sequenced in a study of identical twins. Via MiXCR, TCRdb re-called the 5' RACE reads, giving one row per CDR3 protein. The sample has roughly 710,000 distinct CDR3 sequences; around 6% are singletons. The sequenced material came from naive T cells sorted from blood. Receptor source: a man younger than 35 in good health.

This clonotype appeared a few times. The V call is TRBV7-9, the J call TRBJ2-4; the match to TRBD1 covers 8 bases. V lost 1 base and J lost 6; bases outside the gene matches: 2. The CDR3 runs to 14 residues. The V gene's germline CDR1 is SEHNR and CDR2 FQNEAQ (reference sequence). In DNA, the CDR3 is TGTGCCAGCAGCTTAGAGGACAGGGCAAACATTCAGTACTTC. Its translation: CASSLEDRANIQYF.

The J gene is TRBJ2-7, the V gene TRBV11-2; 9 bases fit TRBD2. The germline V gene encodes CDR1 SGHAT and CDR2 FQNNGV. V shed 1 base, J shed 4 bases, and the junction held 8 bases outside the gene matches. The CDR3 runs 16 residues. This CDR3 reads CASSLGFSGSSYEQYV. The CDR3 DNA sequence: TGTGCCAGCAGCTTAGGCTTTAGCGGGAGCTCATACGAGCAGTACGTC.

This clonotype was detected a few times. V is TRBV5-6 and J is TRBJ2-7, with 8 bases lining up with TRBD1. This CDR3 region has 12 residues. The junction had 1 base not matched to a gene; V was cut back by 4 bases and J by 4 bases. The germline gives CDR1 SGHDT, CDR2 YYEEEE. The CDR3 reads CASSRDRYEQYV. The DNA for the CDR3 is TGTGCCAGCAGCCGGGACAGGTACGAGCAGTACGTC.

This clonotype was picked up a small number of times. This chain uses TRBV5-4 with TRBJ1-5; D gene unclear. Germline V CDR1 and CDR2: SGHNT, YYREEE (reference sequence). Trimming left V 2 bases short and J 3 bases short, with 6 bases between. This CDR3 has 13 amino acids. The CDR3 region has the DNA TGTGCCAGCAGCTTCGAACCCAATCAGCCCCAGCATTTT. This sequence encodes CASSFEPNQPQHF. The full variable domain, completed using reference TRBV5-4 and TRBJ1-5, is ETGVTQSPTHLIKTRGQQVTLRCSSQSGHNTVSWYQQALGQGPQFIFQYYREEENGRGNFPPRFSGLQFPNYSSELNVNALELDDSALYLCASSFEPNQPQHFGDGTRLSIL.

This clonotype was counted a few times. This chain links TRBV7-2 with TRBJ2-1; D uncertain. Trimming took off 1 base at V and 0 bases at J, with 7 bases between the two ends. This CDR3 is 15 amino acids long. Germline V gene lookup returns CDR1 SGHTA and CDR2 FQGNSA. Here the CDR3 reads CASSLGISSYNEQFF. As DNA, the CDR3 is TGTGCCAGCAGCTTAGGGATTAGCTCCTACAATGAGCAGTTCTTC.

This clonotype was detected ten times or more. The J gene is TRBJ2-2, the V gene TRBV15; D possibly corresponds to TRBD1 (5 bases). This CDR3 has 15 amino acids. Germline V lookup: CDR1 LNHNV, CDR2 YYDKDF (reference sequence). Trimming removed 3 bases at V and 3 bases at J, with 11 bases between. In DNA, the CDR3 is TGTGCCACCAGCAGGGATAGGACATACACCGGGGAGCTGTTTTTT. It codes for CATSRDRTYTGELFF.

This clonotype has more than one count but fewer than ten. V and J are TRBV10-3 and TRBJ2-3; 8 bases line up with TRBD2. Germline lookup yields CDR1 ENHRY and CDR2 SYGVKD. V lost 10 bases and J lost 5; bases outside the gene matches: 17. The CDR3 is made up of 16 amino acids. The CDR3 sequence is CATSPGTRKEGDTQYF. In DNA, the CDR3 is TGTGCCACCTCCCCCGGGACTAGGAAGGAAGGAGATACGCAGTATTTT.

This clonotype came up many times. This chain links TRBV6-1 with TRBJ2-5, with D perhaps TRBD1 (5 bases). Germline V gene data show CDR1 as MNHNS and CDR2 as SASEGT. The CDR3 sequence is 13 residues long. Trimming removed 8 bases from V and 2 bases from J, with 12 bases in between. The CDR3 DNA reads as TGTGCCAGCTTTCGACAGATACAAGAGACCCAGTACTTC. Translated, it gives CASFRQIQETQYF.

Many counts were recorded for this clonotype. The gene calls are TRBV2 and TRBJ2-7; no clear D. V dropped 4 bases and J dropped 3 bases, with 4 bases sitting between them. The germline V gene encodes CDR1 SNHLY and CDR2 FYNNEI. This CDR3 has 11 amino acids. The CDR3 DNA sequence: TGTGCCAGCAGTGGGGACTACGAGCAGTACGTC. Amino acids: CASSGDYEQYV.

The J gene is TRBJ2-3, the V gene TRBV12-3 or TRBV12-4; the D gene is possibly TRBD2 (6 bases). V was shortened by 6 bases and J by 1 base, with 26 bases between the two germline ends. The CDR3 is 19 amino acids. Written as DNA, the CDR3 is TGTGCCAGCAGGTCCATCATCCAGTGGGGCGGGAACCGCACAGATACGCAGTATTTT. Amino acids: CASRSIIQWGGNRTDTQYF.

The chain couples TRBV2 to TRBJ2-6; the D is unclear. Trimming removed 0 bases from V and 6 bases from J, with 6 bases in between. This CDR3 region has 14 residues. Germline lookup yields CDR1 SNHLY and CDR2 FYNNEI. Written as DNA, the CDR3 is TGTGCCAGCAGTGAAGCGTATAAGGCCAACGTCCTGACTTTC. It translates to CASSEAYKANVLTF.

This clonotype showed up many times. This chain connects TRBV20-1 to TRBJ1-3; maybe TRBD1 (6 bases). The ends were cut back, 0 bases at V and 2 bases at J, with 11 bases in the middle. The V gene's germline CDR1 is DFQATT and CDR2 SNEGSKA (reference sequence). CDR3 length: 15 residues. The CDR3 sequence: CSARDRWGPGNTIYF. Here the CDR3 DNA reads TGCAGTGCTAGAGATCGTTGGGGGCCTGGAAACACCATATATTTT.

The V call is TRBV14, the J call TRBJ1-1, with a weak D call TRBD1 (6 bases). Germline V gene sequence: CDR1 SGHDN, CDR2 FVKESK. The CDR3 loop spans 17 amino acids. Trimming pared 0 bases from V and 3 bases from J, leaving 17 bases between. The CDR3 DNA reads TGTGCCAGCAGCCAAGACGGGGCAGGGGAATCCGACACTGAAGCTTTCTTT. Amino acid sequence: CASSQDGAGESDTEAFF.

This clonotype showed up many times. CDR3 in DNA: TGTGCCAGCAGGGCCGGGACTAGCGGCAGTTTCGGGTGGTACGAGCAGTACTTC. Its translation: CASRAGTSGSFGWYEQYF. V is TRBV28 and J is TRBJ2-7, with 11 bases matching TRBD2. Germline V gene lookup returns CDR1 MDHEN and CDR2 SYDVKM. The ends lost 6 bases at V and 4 bases at J; junction bases unmatched: 17. The CDR3 totals 18 residues.

V gene TRBV12-5 combines with J gene TRBJ2-3; TRBD1 matches at 8 bases. The junction had 4 bases not matched to a gene; V was cut back by 3 bases and J by 5 bases. The CDR3 runs to 14 residues. Germline CDR1 and CDR2: LGHNT and FRNRAP. Here the CDR3 reads CASGFGQGRDTQYF. CDR3 in DNA: TGTGCTAGTGGTTTCGGACAGGGTAGAGATACGCAGTATTTT.

This clonotype has a count of ten or more. This chain joins TRBV29-1 and TRBJ2-3; D may be TRBD2 (7 bases). CDR1 SQVTM and CDR2 ANQGSEA come from the germline V gene. V dropped 8 bases and J dropped 2 bases, with 20 bases sitting between them. The CDR3 has 15 residues. CDR3: CSIRGAGELTDTQYF. The CDR3 DNA reads as TGCAGCATCCGGGGGGCAGGGGAACTCACAGATACGCAGTATTTT.

This clonotype was counted only a few times. V gene TRBV12-3 or TRBV12-4 combines with J gene TRBJ2-3; tentative D call: TRBD2 (5 bases). V was clipped by 7 bases and J by 0 bases, with 14 bases between them. The CDR3 has 15 amino acids. Written as DNA, the CDR3 is TGTGCCAGCACCACCGGGGTGCGGAGCACAGATACGCAGTATTTT. This codes for CASTTGVRSTDTQYF.

This chain joins TRBV7-8 and TRBJ2-7, with a tentative D call TRBD1 (7 bases). V shed 5 bases and J shed 9 bases, with 17 bases lying between them. The CDR3 consists of 13 residues. Per the germline V gene, CDR1 is SGHVS and CDR2 is FQNEAQ. CDR3 region: CASSIGGTAGQYV. The CDR3 DNA reads as TGTGCCAGCAGCATAGGGGGCACAGCGGGGCAGTACGTC.

CDR3 in DNA: TGTGCCAGCAGCTCCGGGCCCCAGACCTACAATGAGCAGTTCTTC. Residues: CASSSGPQTYNEQFF. The chain combines TRBV11-2 with TRBJ2-1; D is uncertain. The germline gives CDR1 SGHAT, CDR2 FQNNGV. This CDR3 region has 15 residues. V was cut by 4 bases and J by 2 bases, with 12 bases left in between.

This clonotype was found many times. The chain couples TRBV5-1 to TRBJ1-5; the match to TRBD1 covers 9 bases. The CDR3 has 15 amino acids. V was clipped by 6 bases and J by 4 bases; unmatched bases: 8. Germline V gene lookup returns CDR1 SGHRS and CDR2 YFSETQ. CDR3 sequence (DNA): TGCGCCAGCACCCCGACAGGGGGTCTTAATCAGCCCCAGCATTTT. Protein product: CASTPTGGLNQPQHF.

The chain recombines TRBV2 with TRBJ2-1, with D unclear. Germline lookup yields CDR1 SNHLY and CDR2 FYNNEI. The V and J ends lost 8 bases and 6 bases respectively, with 11 bases between them. The CDR3 is 12 amino acids. This chain's CDR3 is CASAIAANEQFF. The CDR3 DNA follows: TGTGCCAGCGCCATAGCCGCCAATGAGCAGTTCTTC.

There are many counts of this clonotype. The rearrangement joins TRBV3-1 to TRBJ1-1; D is unresolved. This CDR3 spans 14 amino acids. Germline V gene lookup returns CDR1 LGHDT and CDR2 YNNKEL (reference sequence). The germline V and J ends were trimmed by 4 bases and 1 base, with 10 bases remaining between them. DNA of the CDR3: TGTGCCAGCAGCCCCATGGCGGCGAACACTGAAGCTTTCTTT. Residues: CASSPMAANTEAFF.

This clonotype occurred a few times. The V gene is TRBV20-1, the J gene TRBJ2-7, with D maybe TRBD1 (5 bases). Trimming removed 0 bases at V and 5 bases at J, with 14 bases between. This CDR3 comprises 14 residues. CDR1 is DFQATT, CDR2 SNEGSKA, per germline (reference sequence). The CDR3 nucleotides read TGCAGTGCTAGAGATTATCCAGGGCTCGACGAGCAGTACTTC. Amino acids: CSARDYPGLDEQYF.